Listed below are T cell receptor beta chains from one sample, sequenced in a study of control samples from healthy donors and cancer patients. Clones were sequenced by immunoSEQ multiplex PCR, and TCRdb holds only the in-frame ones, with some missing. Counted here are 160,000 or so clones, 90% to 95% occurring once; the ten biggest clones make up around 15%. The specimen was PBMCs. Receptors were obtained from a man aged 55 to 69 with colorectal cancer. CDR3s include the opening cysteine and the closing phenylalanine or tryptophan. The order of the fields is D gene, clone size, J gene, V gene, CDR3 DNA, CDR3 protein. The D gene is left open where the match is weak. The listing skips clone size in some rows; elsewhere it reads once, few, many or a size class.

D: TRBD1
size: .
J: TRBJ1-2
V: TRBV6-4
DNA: TGTGCCAGCAGACCGGGACAGGCTGGTGGCTACACCTTC
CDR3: CASRPGQAGGYTF

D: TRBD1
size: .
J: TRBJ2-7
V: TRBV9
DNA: TGTGCCAGCAGCGTAGGACAGGGATTGGGCGAGCAGTACTTC
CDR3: CASSVGQGLGEQYF

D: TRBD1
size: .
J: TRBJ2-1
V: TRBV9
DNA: TGTGCCAGCAGCGCGGACAGGGGGCAAGATGAGCAGTTCTTC
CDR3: CASSADRGQDEQFF

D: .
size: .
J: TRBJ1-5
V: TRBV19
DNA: TGTGCCAGTATGTGGGGCCTTACTGGGCAGCCCCAGCATTTT
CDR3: CASMWGLTGQPQHF

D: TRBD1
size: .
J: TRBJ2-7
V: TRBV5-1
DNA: TGCGCCAGCAGCTTGGAGGGACAGGGGGCTAGGGAGCAGTACTTC
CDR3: CASSLEGQGAREQYF

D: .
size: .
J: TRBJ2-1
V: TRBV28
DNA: TGTGCCAGCAGTCCGGCGGGGAATCAGGGGAGCTCCTACAATGAGCAGTTCTTC
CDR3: CASSPAGNQGSSYNEQFF

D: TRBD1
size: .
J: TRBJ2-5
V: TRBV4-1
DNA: TGCGCCAGCAGCGGCCGGACAGGGACTGAGACCCAGTACTTC
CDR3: CASSGRTGTETQYF

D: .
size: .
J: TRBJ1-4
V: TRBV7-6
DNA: TGTGCCAGCAGCCCGAGTCACGCAACTAATGAAAAACTGTTTTTT
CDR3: CASSPSHATNEKLFF

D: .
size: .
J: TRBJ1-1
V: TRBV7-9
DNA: TGTGCCAGCAGCTGGGGGGACACTCACACTGAAGCTTTCTTT
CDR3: CASSWGDTHTEAFF

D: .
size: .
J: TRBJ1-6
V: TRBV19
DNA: TGTGCCAGTAGTCCGGAGGGTCTGGTTTTATCCTATAATTCACCCCTCCACTTT
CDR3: CASSPEGLVLSYNSPLHF

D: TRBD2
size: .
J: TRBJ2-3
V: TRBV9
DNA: TGTGCCAGCAGCGTAGCTACGCCGGGACTAGCGGGGGAACCTAGCACAGATACGCAGTATTTT
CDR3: CASSVATPGLAGEPSTDTQYF

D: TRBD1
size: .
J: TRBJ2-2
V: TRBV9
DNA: TGTGCCAGCAGCCCTCGACAGGGTGGGGGTCAAGAGCTGTTTTTT
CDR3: CASSPRQGGGQELFF

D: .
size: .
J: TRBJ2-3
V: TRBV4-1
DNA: TGCGCCAGCAGCCCCCCGAGTATCTCCCATACGCAGTATTTT
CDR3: CASSPPSISHTQYF

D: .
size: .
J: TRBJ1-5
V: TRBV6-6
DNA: TGTGCCAGCAGTACCCGGACAGATTCTATTCAGCCCCAGCATTTT
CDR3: CASSTRTDSIQPQHF

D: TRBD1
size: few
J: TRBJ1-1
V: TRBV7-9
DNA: TGTGCCAGCAGCCCCCGGACAGGGGGGAGGACTGAAGCTTTCTTT
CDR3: CASSPRTGGRTEAFF

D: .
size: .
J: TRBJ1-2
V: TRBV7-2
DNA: TGTGCCAGCAGCTTAGCGCCCCCAGCAGCCACCTATGGCTACACCTTC
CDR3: CASSLAPPAATYGYTF

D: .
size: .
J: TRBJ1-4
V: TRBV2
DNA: TGTGCCAGCAAGCAAACCAATGAAAAACTGTTTTTT
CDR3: CASKQTNEKLFF

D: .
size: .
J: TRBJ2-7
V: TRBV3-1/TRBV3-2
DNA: TGTGCCAGCAGCCAAGGTGGATACGAGCAGTACTTC
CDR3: CASSQGGYEQYF

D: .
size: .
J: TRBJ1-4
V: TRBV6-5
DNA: TGTGCCAGCAGTTTGCAAGGCGGATCTAATGAAAAACTGTTTTTT
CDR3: CASSLQGGSNEKLFF

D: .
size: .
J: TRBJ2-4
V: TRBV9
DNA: TGTGCCAGCAGCGTAGAGGCCCGTTTTGGCAAAAACATTCAGTACTTC
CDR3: CASSVEARFGKNIQYF

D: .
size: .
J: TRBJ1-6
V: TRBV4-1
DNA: TGCGCCAGCGGAGGGAACTATAATTCACCCCTCCACTTT
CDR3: CASGGNYNSPLHF

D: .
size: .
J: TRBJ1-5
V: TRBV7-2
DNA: TGTGCCAGCAGCTCAGACAGATCTACGCTGCAGCATTTT
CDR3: CASSSDRSTLQHF

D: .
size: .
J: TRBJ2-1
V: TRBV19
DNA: TGTGCCAGTAGCACGCAGGGTAGTGAGCAGTTCTTC
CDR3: CASSTQGSEQFF

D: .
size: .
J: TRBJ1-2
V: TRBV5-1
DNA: TGCGCCAGCAGCTCGGGCTCCGACTATGGCTACACCTTC
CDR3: CASSSGSDYGYTF

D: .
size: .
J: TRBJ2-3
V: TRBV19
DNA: TGTGCCAGTAGTATAGGGGGACATACGCAGTATTTT
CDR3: CASSIGGHTQYF

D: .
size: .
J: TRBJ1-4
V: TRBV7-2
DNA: TGTGCCAGCAGCTTGTTCGGACACACTAATGAAAAACTGTTTTTT
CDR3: CASSLFGHTNEKLFF

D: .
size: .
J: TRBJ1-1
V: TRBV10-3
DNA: TGTGCCATCAGTGGGTTCCGGGACGGCAACACTGAAGCTTTCTTT
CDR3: CAISGFRDGNTEAFF

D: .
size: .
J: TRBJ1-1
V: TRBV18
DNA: TGTGCCAGCTCACCAGAAGAGAACACTGAAGCTTTCTTT
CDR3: CASSPEENTEAFF

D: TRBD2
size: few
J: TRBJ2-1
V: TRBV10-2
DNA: TGCGCCAGCAGTGAGGGGGAGGGAAGTACCAATGAGCAGTTCTTC
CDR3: CASSEGEGSTNEQFF

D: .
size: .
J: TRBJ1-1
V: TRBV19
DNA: TGTGCCAGTAGTCTCCGGACAAACACTGAAGCTTTCTTT
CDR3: CASSLRTNTEAFF

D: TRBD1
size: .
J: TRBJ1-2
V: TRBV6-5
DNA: TGTGCCAGCAGTATCCGACAGGGGAACTATGGCTACACCTTC
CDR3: CASSIRQGNYGYTF

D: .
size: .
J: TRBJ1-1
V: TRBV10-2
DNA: TGCGCCAGCAGTCAGAGACGGCAGAACACTGAAGCTTTCTTT
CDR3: CASSQRRQNTEAFF

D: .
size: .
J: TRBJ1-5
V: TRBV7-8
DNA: TGTGCCAGCAGCTTAGGAGGGTACGTCAATCAGCCCCAGCATTTT
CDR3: CASSLGGYVNQPQHF

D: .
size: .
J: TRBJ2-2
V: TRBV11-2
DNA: TGTGCCAGCAGCTTCCTCTACTCGAACACCGGGGAGCTGTTTTTT
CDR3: CASSFLYSNTGELFF

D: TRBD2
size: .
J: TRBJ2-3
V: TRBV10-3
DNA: TGTGCCATCAGTGGGGCGGGACTAGCGGGGGCCCCCACTAGCACAGATACGCAGTATTTT
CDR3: CAISGAGLAGAPTSTDTQYF

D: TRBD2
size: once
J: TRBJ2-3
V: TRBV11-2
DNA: TGTGCCAGCAGCTTTGGTAGCGGGGGGGCCGGGGATACGCAGTATTTT
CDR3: CASSFGSGGAGDTQYF

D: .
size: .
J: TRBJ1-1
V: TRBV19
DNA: TGTGCCAGTAGTTATGGGACATCGAACACTGAAGCTTTCTTT
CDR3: CASSYGTSNTEAFF

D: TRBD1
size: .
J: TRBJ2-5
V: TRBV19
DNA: TGTGCCAGTAGTAACACAGGGGAAGAGACCCAGTACTTC
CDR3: CASSNTGEETQYF

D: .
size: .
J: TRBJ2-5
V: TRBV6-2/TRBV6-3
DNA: TGTGCCAGCAGCAGCCCCGGGACTGAGGAGTACTTC
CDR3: CASSSPGTEEYF

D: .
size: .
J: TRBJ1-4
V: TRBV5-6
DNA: TGTGCCAGCAGCCCGGCCTCCAGGGAAGGGGGAACTAATGAAAAACTGTTTTTT
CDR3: CASSPASREGGTNEKLFF

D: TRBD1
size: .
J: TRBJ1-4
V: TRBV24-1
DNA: TGTGCCACCAGTGACCCAGGGGGGCAGGAAGAAAAACTGTTTTTT
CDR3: CATSDPGGQEEKLFF

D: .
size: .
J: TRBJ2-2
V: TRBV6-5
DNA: TGTGCCAGCAGTTACATAGGGAACACCGGGGAGCTGTTTTTT
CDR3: CASSYIGNTGELFF

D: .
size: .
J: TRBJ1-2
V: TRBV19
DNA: TGTGCCAGTAGTGTACAGGGTCGCGGTTATGGCTACACCTTC
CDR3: CASSVQGRGYGYTF

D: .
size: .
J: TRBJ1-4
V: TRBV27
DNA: TGTGCCAGCAGTTCTCTAGCCCTAAATGAAAAACTGTTTTTT
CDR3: CASSSLALNEKLFF

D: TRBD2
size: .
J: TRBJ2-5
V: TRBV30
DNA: TGTGCCTGGAGTGTAACCCGGACTAGCGGGGGGTTGTCAGAGACCCAGTACTTC
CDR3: CAWSVTRTSGGLSETQYF

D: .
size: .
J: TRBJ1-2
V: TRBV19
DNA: TGTGCCAGTAGTCCCCGCGCCCTGGAGGACTATGGCTACACCTTC
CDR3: CASSPRALEDYGYTF